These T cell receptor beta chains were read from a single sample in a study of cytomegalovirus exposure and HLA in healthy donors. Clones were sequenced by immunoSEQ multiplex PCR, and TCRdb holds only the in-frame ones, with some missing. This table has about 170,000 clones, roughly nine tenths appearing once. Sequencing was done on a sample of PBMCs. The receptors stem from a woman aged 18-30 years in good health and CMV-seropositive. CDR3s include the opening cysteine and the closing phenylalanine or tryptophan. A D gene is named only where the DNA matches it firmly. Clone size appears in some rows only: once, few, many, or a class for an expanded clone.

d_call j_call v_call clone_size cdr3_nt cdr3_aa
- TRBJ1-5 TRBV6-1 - TGTGCCAGCGACAGAGGTTCCAATCAGCCCCAGCATTTT CASDRGSNQPQHF
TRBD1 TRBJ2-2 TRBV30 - TGTGCCTGGTGTGACAGGGGGACCGGGGAGCTGTTTTTT CAWCDRGTGELFF
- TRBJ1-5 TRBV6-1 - TGTGCCAGCAGTGAAGACGAAGGCAGGGGCAATCAGCCCCAGCATTTT CASSEDEGRGNQPQHF
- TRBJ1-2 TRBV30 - TGTGCCTGGAGCTCAGGCTCACTCTATGGCTACACCTTC CAWSSGSLYGYTF
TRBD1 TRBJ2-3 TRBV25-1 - TGTGCCAGCAGTTACAGGGGCGCGTTCGCAGATACGCAGTATTTT CASSYRGAFADTQYF
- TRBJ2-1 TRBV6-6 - TGTGCCAGCAGTCTAGGACTGAACTCCTACAATGAGCAGTTCTTC CASSLGLNSYNEQFF
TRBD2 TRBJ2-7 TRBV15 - TGTGCCACCAGCCTCCAAAGCGGGAGGTTTAGAGAGCAGTACTTC CATSLQSGRFREQYF
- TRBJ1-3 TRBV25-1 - TGTGCCAGCAGTGAATTGGGGGCCCCTGGAAACACCATATATTTT CASSELGAPGNTIYF
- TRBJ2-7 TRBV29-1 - TGCAGCGCCCGGGACATTTACGAGCAGTACTTC CSARDIYEQYF
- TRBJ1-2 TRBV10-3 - TGTGCCATCAGTGAAAGCGCACATGGCTACACCTTC CAISESAHGYTF
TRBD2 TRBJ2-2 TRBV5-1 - TGCGCCAGCAGCAATAGCGGGTTGCGCACCGGGGAGCTGTTTTTT CASSNSGLRTGELFF
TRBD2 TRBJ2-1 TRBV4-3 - TGCGCCAGCAGCCAAGAGCGTGGACTAGCGGGGTCCTCCTACAATGAGCAGTTCTTC CASSQERGLAGSSYNEQFF
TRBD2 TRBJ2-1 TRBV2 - TGTGCCAGCAGTGAAGCTCCTAGCGGGAGGGCAGGGAAGTGGCAGTTCTTC CASSEAPSGRAGKWQFF
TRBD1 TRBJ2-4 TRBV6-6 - TGTGCCAGCAGCCGGACAGGGGGCTACAACATTCAGTACTTC CASSRTGGYNIQYF
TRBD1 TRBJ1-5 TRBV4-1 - TGCGCCAGCAGCCAAGGACAGGGATTTAGGCCCCAGCATTTT CASSQGQGFRPQHF
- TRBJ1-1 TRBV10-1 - TGCGCCAGCAGTGACACAGGGAACACTGAAGCTTTCTTT CASSDTGNTEAFF
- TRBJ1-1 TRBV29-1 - TGCAGCGTCATTAACAGGGCAAACACTGAAGCTTTCTTT CSVINRANTEAFF
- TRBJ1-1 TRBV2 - TGTGCCAGCATGCCAGGGAGGGTGAACACTGAAGCTTTCTTT CASMPGRVNTEAFF
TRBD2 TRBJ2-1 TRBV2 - TGTGCCAGCACCCCGGGACTAGCGGCGTACAATGAGCAGTTCTTC CASTPGLAAYNEQFF
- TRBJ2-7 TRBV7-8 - TGTGCCAGCAGCTTAGCTCGGGGGACCTCCTACGAGCAGTACTTC CASSLARGTSYEQYF
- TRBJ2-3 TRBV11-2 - TGTGCCAGCAGCTCCGGACTCCGCACAGATACGCAGTATTTT CASSSGLRTDTQYF
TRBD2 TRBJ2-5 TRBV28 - TGTGCCAGCGGGGCCGGGCTAGCGGGAGAGACCCAGTACTTC CASGAGLAGETQYF
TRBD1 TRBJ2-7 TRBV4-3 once TGCGCCAGCAGCCAAGCAGGGGACAGGAGCTCCTACGAGCAGTACTTC CASSQAGDRSSYEQYF
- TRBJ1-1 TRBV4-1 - TGCGCCAGCAGCCAAGAGGCAGGCGTGAACACTGAAGCTTTCTTT CASSQEAGVNTEAFF
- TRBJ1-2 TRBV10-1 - TGCGCCAGCAGTCAGGGCCTAAACTATGGCTACACCTTC CASSQGLNYGYTF
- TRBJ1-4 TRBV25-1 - TGTGCCAGCAGTGCCTCTCTTCTTCGGGAAAAACTGTTTTTT CASSASLLREKLFF
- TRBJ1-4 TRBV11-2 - TGTGCCAGCAGTCCCCTTCGGACGGGGAAACTGTTTTTT CASSPLRTGKLFF
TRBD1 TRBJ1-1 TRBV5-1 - TGCGCCAGCAGCCGGACAGGGTTAGGGAACACTGAAGCTTTCTTT CASSRTGLGNTEAFF
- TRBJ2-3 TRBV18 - TGTGCCAGCTCACCACCTAACAGGCACAGCACAGATACGCAGTATTTT CASSPPNRHSTDTQYF
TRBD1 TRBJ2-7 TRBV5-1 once TGCGCCAGCAGCGTGGGGACAGCCTCCTACGAGCAGTACTTC CASSVGTASYEQYF
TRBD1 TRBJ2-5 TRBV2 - TGTGCCGGAGGACAGGCGGTGGAGACCCAGTACTTC CAGGQAVETQYF
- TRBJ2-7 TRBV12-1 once TGTGCCAGCAGCTTTGCCTGGATAGCGGGAGCTTACGAGCAGTACTTC CASSFAWIAGAYEQYF
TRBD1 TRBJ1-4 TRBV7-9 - TGTGCCAGCAGCGTCCGGGACAGGGGTGGTGAAAAACTGTTTTTT CASSVRDRGGEKLFF
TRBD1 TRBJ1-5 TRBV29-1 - TGCAGCGTCGCCACACAGGGGGCCGCCCAATCCCAGCATTTT CSVATQGAAQSQHF
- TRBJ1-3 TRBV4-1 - TGCGCCAGCAGTCTATTATCAAGCTCTGGAAACACCATATATTTT CASSLLSSSGNTIYF
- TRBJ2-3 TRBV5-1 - TGCGCCAGCAGCCCCTTTAGGGGCGGCGTAGATACGCAGTATTTT CASSPFRGGVDTQYF
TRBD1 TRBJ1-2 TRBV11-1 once TGTGCCAGCAGCTTATGGACAGGGACGGATGGCTACACCTTC CASSLWTGTDGYTF
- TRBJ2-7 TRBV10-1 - TGCGCCAGCCGCAGTGGGAGGCCCCCCTACGAGCAGTACTTC CASRSGRPPYEQYF
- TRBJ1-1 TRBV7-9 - TGTGCCACAATCATCCTGAACACTGAAGCTTTCTTT CATIILNTEAFF
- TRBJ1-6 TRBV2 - TGTGCCAGCAAGGGGGGGTCGGGGAATTCACCCCTCCACTTT CASKGGSGNSPLHF
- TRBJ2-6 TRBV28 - TGTGCCAGCAGTCTAAGGGAGCCCGGGAGAGTATGGGCTGGGGCCAACGTCCTGACTTTC CASSLREPGRVWAGANVLTF
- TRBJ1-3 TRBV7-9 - TGTGCCAGCCCTCGCGACGGGGGAGTCGATTATGGAAACACCATATATTTT CASPRDGGVDYGNTIYF
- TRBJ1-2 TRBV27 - TGTGCCAGCAGTTTATACGGACAAGACTATGGCTACACCTTC CASSLYGQDYGYTF
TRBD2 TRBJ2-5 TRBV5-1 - TGCGCCAGCAGCCGGACTAGCGGAGTCCAAGAGACCCAGTACTTC CASSRTSGVQETQYF
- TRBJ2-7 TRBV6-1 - TGTGCCAGCAGTGAAGGGGACGGGAGCTCCTACGAGCAGTACTTC CASSEGDGSSYEQYF
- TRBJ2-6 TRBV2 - TGTGCCAGCAGTGGACTAGGGGCCAACGTCCTGACTTTC CASSGLGANVLTF
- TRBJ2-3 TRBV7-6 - TGTGCCAGCAGCCCCGGACTCCGGGATACGCAGTATTTT CASSPGLRDTQYF
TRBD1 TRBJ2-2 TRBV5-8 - TGTGCCAGCAGCTCCGGGACAGGGTGGACCGGGGAGCTGTTTTTT CASSSGTGWTGELFF